The present entry profiles one T cell receptor beta chain with its context. The sample comes from a study of blood T cells in healthy people across ages. Combining a sample-barcoded 5' primer with a J-beta primer mix, a second PCR ran for about 7 to 11 cycles. TCRdb itself ran the 5' RACE reads through MiXCR, one entry per CDR3 protein. This table has about 1 million distinct CDR3 sequences, 40% to 45% appearing once. Germline values: CDR1 DFQATT, CDR2 SNEGSKA (reference sequence). The CDR3 length is 14 residues. V dropped 3 bases and J dropped 10 bases, with 19 bases sitting between them. V usage is TRBV20-1 and J usage is TRBJ2-1, with D possibly matching TRBD2 (6 bases). The specimen was blood. The clonotype originates from a woman aged 55-69 years in good health. CDR3 DNA: TGCAGTGCTAGCTTGCTTCTGGAGGGACTCGAGCAGTTCTTC. As protein: CSASLLLEGLEQFF.